One and the same sample provided the 32 T cell receptor beta chains below, sequenced in a study of blood T cell repertoires in COVID-19. Some clones are missing from TCRdb's copy, which holds only in-frame ones; the method was immunoSEQ multiplex PCR. Here the sample spans 70,000 or so clones, around three quarters being singletons. Input material: peripheral blood. These TCRs come from a human donor in a cohort sampled during active COVID-19.

The rearrangement links TRBV5-4 to TRBJ2-3; weak D call: TRBD1 (6 bases). The germline CDR1 and CDR2 sequences are SGHNT and YYREEE (reference sequence). With 3 bases removed from V and 2 bases from J, the gap between germline ends came to 10 bases. This CDR3 has 14 amino acids. CDR3 DNA: TGTGCCAGCAGCTCAAGGACAGTCACAGATACGCAGTATTTT. Translated: CASSSRTVTDTQYF.

J is TRBJ1-5 and V is TRBV28; 7 nucleotides agree with TRBD1. Germline V CDR1 and CDR2: MDHEN, SYDVKM. Trimming at V came to 4 bases and at J to 5 bases, leaving 8 bases not matched to a gene. The CDR3 covers 15 residues. DNA of the CDR3: TGTGCCAGCAGTTCCACTGACAGGGATCATCAGCCCCAGCATTTT. Its protein product is CASSSTDRDHQPQHF.

The rearrangement links TRBV6-2 or TRBV6-3 to TRBJ2-5, with 7 bases identical to TRBD2. The V gene end was trimmed by 2 bases and the J gene end by 3 bases; junction bases not matched to a gene: 6. CDR3 length: 15 amino acids. In germline, CDR1 is MNHEY, CDR2 SVGEGT. CDR3 DNA: TGTGCCAGCAGTTACGGCGGACTAGGCGAAGAGACCCAGTACTTC. Amino acid sequence: CASSYGGLGEETQYF.

This chain joins TRBV18 and TRBJ2-4; D may be TRBD1 (6 bases). Germline CDR1 is KGHSH and CDR2 is LQKENI. This CDR3 is 14 amino acids long. Trimming cost V 0 bases and J 7 bases, with 10 bases left between them. The CDR3, as DNA: TGTGCCAGCTCACCACCGCTAGGGGGTAACATTCAGTACTTC. This codes for CASSPPLGGNIQYF.

The table lists this clone with a few counts. This rearrangement joins TRBV28 to TRBJ1-5; 8 nucleotides line up with TRBD1. The CDR3 consists of 13 residues. J was trimmed by 7 bases and V by 4 bases; bases with no gene match: 3. Germline CDR1 and CDR2: MDHEN and SYDVKM. In nucleotides, the CDR3 is TGTGCCAGCAGTTCAGGGGGCAGGCAGCCCCAGCATTTT. Protein product: CASSSGGRQPQHF.

CDR3 DNA sequence: TGTGCCAGCAGTTTATCAGGTCAGCCCCAGCATTTT. Amino acids: CASSLSGQPQHF. J is TRBJ1-5 and V is TRBV28; D uncertain. Germline CDR1 reads MDHEN; CDR2 reads SYDVKM. The V and J ends lost 1 base and 6 bases respectively, with 4 bases between them. The CDR3 contains 12 residues.

The chain employs TRBV5-1 and TRBJ1-4; D is unresolved. The CDR3 totals 14 residues. Germline assignment: CDR1 SGHRS and CDR2 YFSETQ. Trimming stripped 0 bases from V and 3 bases from J, with 6 bases between. CDR3 in DNA: TGCGCCAGCAGCTTGGGGCATCCTAATGAAAAACTGTTTTTT. It translates to CASSLGHPNEKLFF.

This chain joins TRBV7-9 and TRBJ2-7, with 14 bases aligning to TRBD2. CDR3 length: 15 amino acids. V gave up 3 bases and J gave up 4 bases; unmatched junction bases: 2. Germline values: CDR1 SEHNR, CDR2 FQNEAQ (reference sequence). The CDR3 DNA is TGTGCCAGCAGCTTTGGGACTAGCGGGAGATACGAGCAGTACTTC. It codes for CASSFGTSGRYEQYF.

The chain employs TRBV6-6 and TRBJ2-3; 10 nucleotides agree with TRBD2. This CDR3 has 18 residues. V lost 5 bases, J lost 3 bases, and 14 bases stayed unmatched. Germline CDR1 and CDR2: MNHNY and SVGAGI (reference sequence). The CDR3 sequence: CASSPRQGGLAATDTQYF. In nucleotides, the CDR3 is TGTGCCAGCAGTCCTCGACAGGGTGGACTAGCGGCTACAGATACGCAGTATTTT.

This sequence joins TRBV6-6 and TRBJ1-3, with D possibly TRBD1 on 6 matching bases. Trimming pared 10 bases from V and 2 bases from J, leaving 12 bases between. The germline CDR1 and CDR2 sequences are MNHNY and SVGAGI (reference sequence). There are 13 residues in the CDR3. The CDR3 protein is CATERGTGNTIYF. The DNA of the CDR3 is TGTGCCACAGAGAGGGGGACTGGAAACACCATATATTTT.

This clone was seen only a few times. V and J are TRBV3-1 (or the pseudogene TRBV3-2) and TRBJ2-7; tentatively, D is TRBD2 (6 bases). Germline-derived CDR1 and CDR2 are LGHDT and YNNKEL (reference sequence). The CDR3 is made up of 13 amino acids. Trimming removed 5 bases at V and 4 bases at J, with 12 bases between. The CDR3 here is CASSRSREYEQYF. CDR3 coding DNA: TGTGCCAGCAGCAGATCCCGGGAGTACGAGCAGTACTTC.

The chain carries TRBV28 and TRBJ1-4; TRBD1 aligns across 8 bases. The CDR3 covers 14 residues. CDR1 is MDHEN, CDR2 SYDVKM, per germline. The J segment lost 8 bases and the V segment lost 6 bases, leaving 8 bases of the junction unmatched. The CDR3, as DNA: TGTGCCAGCAGCAATACAGGGGGGTTGGAAAAACTGTTTTTT. Translating it yields CASSNTGGLEKLFF.

The chain recombines TRBV7-2 with TRBJ2-1, with a tentative D call TRBD2 (6 bases). The germline V and J ends were trimmed by 2 bases and 2 bases, with 13 bases remaining between them. The CDR3 has 16 residues. Germline V CDR1 and CDR2: SGHTA, FQGNSA. In DNA form, the CDR3 reads TGTGCCAGCAGCTTAACGGTGGCTAGCGCCTACAATGAGCAGTTCTTC. It specifies CASSLTVASAYNEQFF.

The rearrangement joins TRBV3-1 (or the pseudogene TRBV3-2) to TRBJ2-7; 9 bases match TRBD2. The CDR3 has 15 amino acids. Trimming at V came to 5 bases and at J to 2 bases, leaving 7 bases not matched to a gene. The V gene's germline CDR1 is LGHDT and CDR2 YNNKEL (reference sequence). The CDR3, as DNA: TGTGCCAGCAGCTTTATGACTAGCGGACCCTACGAGCAGTACTTC. Translating gives CASSFMTSGPYEQYF.

DNA of the CDR3: TGCAGCGCTGGGCGAAGGTCGACTGAAGCTTTCTTT. It encodes CSAGRRSTEAFF. V usage is TRBV29-1 and J usage is TRBJ1-1; D call uncertain. The germline CDR1 and CDR2 sequences are SQVTM and ANQGSEA. The CDR3 length is 12 residues. V lost 7 bases, J lost 5 bases, and 14 bases lay in between.

The chain is built from TRBV7-2 and TRBJ2-5; D may be TRBD1 (7 bases). This CDR3 is built from 16 residues. Per the germline V gene, CDR1 is SGHTA and CDR2 is FQGNSA. Trimming cost V 5 bases and J 4 bases, with 20 bases left between them. CDR3 DNA sequence: TGTGCCAGCAGCCGTCAGGGGGGACAAAAAACAGAGACCCAGTACTTC. Amino acid sequence: CASSRQGGQKTETQYF.

This rearrangement joins TRBV7-9 to TRBJ2-7, with D perhaps matching TRBD2 (6 bases). Trimming took off 5 bases at V and 6 bases at J, with 17 bases between the two ends. The CDR3 sequence is 14 residues long. The germline gives CDR1 SEHNR, CDR2 FQNEAQ (reference sequence). CDR3 protein: CASSQPGLGPEQYF. CDR3 coding DNA: TGTGCCAGCAGCCAACCGGGACTGGGGCCCGAGCAGTACTTC.

This chain connects TRBV2 to TRBJ1-1, with a weak D call TRBD1 (6 bases). The germline gives CDR1 SNHLY, CDR2 FYNNEI. The V and J ends lost 1 base and 2 bases respectively, with 8 bases between them. The CDR3 spans 14 residues. CDR3 residues: CASSEVGTNTEAFF. CDR3 coding DNA: TGTGCCAGCAGTGAAGTAGGGACAAACACTGAAGCTTTCTTT.

V is TRBV5-4 and J is TRBJ1-6, with 7 bases identical to TRBD1. CDR1 and CDR2 from the germline V gene are SGHNT and YYREEE (reference sequence). CDR3 size: 16 residues. V trimming: 1 base; J trimming: 5 bases; junction bases outside the gene matches: 6. For the CDR3, the DNA is TGTGCCAGCAGCTTGCTTCAGGGGGTCAATAATTCACCCCTCCACTTT. Translation gives CASSLLQGVNNSPLHF.

V is TRBV6-5 and J is TRBJ2-2, with a tentative D call TRBD2 (5 bases). The germline V and J ends were trimmed by 0 bases and 9 bases, with 17 bases remaining between them. The CDR3 is made up of 16 amino acids. Germline-derived CDR1 and CDR2 are MNHEY and SVGAGI. The CDR3 bases are TGTGCCAGCAGTTACTCTCCGGGGAAAAACAATCGGGAGCTGTTTTTT. Amino acid sequence: CASSYSPGKNNRELFF.

This clone was found a few times. The chain links TRBV6-2 or TRBV6-3 to TRBJ1-2; possible D gene TRBD1, 5 bases. Germline V gene lookup returns CDR1 MNHEY and CDR2 SVGEGT. The V and J ends lost 0 bases and 4 bases respectively, with 9 bases between them. The CDR3 contains 14 residues. In DNA, the CDR3 is TGTGCCAGCAGTTACTCGGGGCAGCCCTATGGCTACACCTTC. Translation gives CASSYSGQPYGYTF.

The chain links TRBV7-9 to TRBJ2-1, with 9 bases aligning to TRBD2. Trimming removed 4 bases from V and 7 bases from J; junction bases left unmatched: 8. Germline V CDR1 and CDR2: SEHNR, FQNEAQ (reference sequence). The CDR3 is 15 amino acids. DNA of the CDR3: TGTGCCAGCAGCTCGGGACTAGCAAATAGGAATGAGCAGTTCTTC. Amino acids: CASSSGLANRNEQFF.

This CDR3 reads CASRRQADMNTEAFF. The CDR3 nucleotides read TGTGCCAGCAGGCGACAGGCCGATATGAACACTGAAGCTTTCTTT. V is TRBV6-5 and J is TRBJ1-1; possibly TRBD1 for D (6 bases). Germline V gives CDR1 MNHEY, CDR2 SVGAGI. Trimming left V 6 bases short and J 0 bases short, with 14 bases between. The CDR3 contains 15 residues.

The chain couples TRBV20-1 to TRBJ2-7, with TRBD2 as a possible D gene (6 bases). CDR3 length equals 12 residues. The ends were cut back, 3 bases at V and 4 bases at J, with 10 bases in the middle. Germline V lookup: CDR1 DFQATT, CDR2 SNEGSKA (reference sequence). The CDR3 region has the DNA TGCAGTGCTAGTAACGGGAGTTACGAGCAGTACTTC. It yields the protein CSASNGSYEQYF.

The chain recombines TRBV3-1 (or the pseudogene TRBV3-2) with TRBJ1-2; the D gene is possibly TRBD1 (6 bases). The CDR3 consists of 13 residues. The V end was cut by 5 bases, the J end by 4 bases, with 11 bases between. The germline gives CDR1 LGHDT, CDR2 YNNKEL (reference sequence). The CDR3 sequence is CASSSQGRYGYTF. For the CDR3, the DNA is TGTGCCAGCAGCTCCCAGGGGCGCTATGGCTACACCTTC.

The V gene is TRBV9, the J gene TRBJ2-5, with a tentative D call TRBD1 (6 bases). CDR3 length: 14 residues. The germline CDR1 and CDR2 sequences are SGDLS and YYNGEE. V lost 0 bases and J 4 bases, leaving 10 bases between the germline ends. CDR3 in amino acids: CASSVEGGAETQYF. The CDR3 nucleotides read TGTGCCAGCAGCGTAGAAGGGGGAGCAGAGACCCAGTACTTC. Full variable domain (rest looked up from reference TRBV9 and TRBJ2-5): DSGVTQTPKHLITATGQRVTLRCSPRSGDLSVYWYQQSLDQGLQFLIQYYNGEERAKGNILERFSAQQFPDLHSELNLSSLELGDSALYFCASSVEGGAETQYFGPGTRLLVL.

The chain links TRBV28 to TRBJ1-5; tentatively, D is TRBD1 (6 bases). The V gene's germline CDR1 is MDHEN and CDR2 SYDVKM. V was clipped by 5 bases and J by 6 bases, with 20 bases between them. The CDR3 has 16 residues. CDR3 region: CASSRHLGQGSQPQHF. The CDR3 DNA is TGTGCCAGCAGTCGACATCTCGGTCAGGGGAGTCAGCCCCAGCATTTT.

The V gene is TRBV4-3, the J gene TRBJ2-1; a weak D match, TRBD1 (5 bases). From germline, CDR1 is LGHNA and CDR2 YSLEER. The germline V and J ends were trimmed by 5 bases and 8 bases, with 16 bases remaining between them. The CDR3 consists of 14 residues. The CDR3 DNA reads TGCGCCAGCAGCTTCCGGGTCCTCAGGGATGAGCAGTTCTTC. Protein product: CASSFRVLRDEQFF.

The V call is TRBV20-1, the J call TRBJ2-7, with 9 bases aligning to TRBD2. The CDR3 is made up of 16 amino acids. CDR1 and CDR2 from the germline V gene are DFQATT and SNEGSKA (reference sequence). Germline trimming cut 3 bases from V and 7 bases from J; bases unmatched to any gene: 16. For the CDR3, the DNA is TGCAGTGCTAGTGGTAGCGGGAGAGGGGGCCGGGGGGAGCAGTACTTC. This codes for CSASGSGRGGRGEQYF.

This clone came up once. For the CDR3, the DNA is TGTGCCAGCAGCTTCCAGGGGTCCTATGGCTACACCTTC. It yields the protein CASSFQGSYGYTF. The genes are TRBV11-2 and TRBJ1-2; perhaps TRBD1 as D (6 bases). The CDR3 totals 13 residues. Germline-derived CDR1 and CDR2 are SGHAT and FQNNGV. V was trimmed by 3 bases and J by 4 bases, leaving 9 bases between them. Full variable domain (missing parts from reference TRBV11-2 and TRBJ1-2): EAGVAQSPRYKIIEKRQSVAFWCNPISGHATLYWYQQILGQGPKLLIQFQNNGVVDDSQLPKDRFSAERLKGVDSTLKIQPAKLEDSAVYLCASSFQGSYGYTFGSGTRLTVV.

The chain combines TRBV7-9 with TRBJ2-1; the match to TRBD2 covers 8 bases. Germline CDR1 and CDR2: SEHNR and FQNEAQ (reference sequence). The CDR3 is 16 amino acids. The V and J ends lost 6 bases and 7 bases, in that order; junction bases with no gene match: 14. CDR3 region: CASSSGSGTQGNEQFF. The CDR3 region has the DNA TGTGCCAGCAGTTCAGGTAGCGGGACCCAGGGGAATGAGCAGTTCTTC.

This chain joins TRBV18 and TRBJ2-1; 9 bases are a match to TRBD2. The CDR3 sequence is 16 residues long. Germline V gives CDR1 KGHSH, CDR2 LQKENI. J was trimmed by 0 bases and V by 3 bases; bases with no gene match: 3. The CDR3 region has the DNA TGTGCCAGCTCACCGGCTAGCGGGGTCTCCTACAATGAGCAGTTCTTC. Translating gives CASSPASGVSYNEQFF. The whole variable domain, remainder taken from reference TRBV18 and TRBJ2-1, is NAGVMQNPRHLVRRRGQEARLRCSPMKGHSHVYWYRQLPEEGLKFMVYLQKENIIDESGMPKERFSAEFPKEGPSILRIQQVVRGDSAAYFCASSPASGVSYNEQFFGPGTRLTVL.